This TCR beta chain was recovered during a study of T cells in Graves' hyperthyroidism and ophthalmopathy. The wider study: Peripheral blood was taken when the disease was first diagnosed, before any treatment began.

General study results and limits: Ophthalmopathy was predicted by the model a median of about 6.7 months ahead of onset. Among clonotypes expanded in thyroid above 0.001, most were also found in blood.

Amplified TCR beta CDR3 regions came from RNA transcripts. First-round RT-PCR of the TCR CDR3 relied on the HTBI primer set. TCRdb passed the multiplex PCR reads through MiXCR, listing each CDR3 protein once. The top ten clones hold about half of a sample with approximately 570,000 distinct CDR3 sequences, roughly 21% of them seen once. Clinical symptoms, serum thyroxine and TRAb, thyroid ultrasound and orbital computed tomography were used for the diagnoses. Between the trimmed V and J ends, which lost 5 bases and 7 bases, there was a span of 14 bases. This CDR3 has 13 amino acids. From germline, CDR1 is MNHNS and CDR2 SASEGT. As to this clonotype: What it binds is unknown.

Sequences were obtained from blood. This TCR derives from a man between 40 and 49 years old with Graves' ophthalmopathy. The V call is TRBV6-1, the J call TRBJ1-2, with D maybe TRBD1 (5 bases). CDR3 bases: TGTGCCAGCAGTTACTTCGGGGGGTCTGGCTACACCTTC. Its translation: CASSYFGGSGYTF.